This TCR beta chain came from a study of early T cells in non-severe SARS-CoV-2 infection. There are many counts of this clonotype. TCRdb analysed the 5' RACE reads with MiXCR anew, one entry per CDR3 protein. The data hold fewer than 55,000 distinct CDR3 sequences, with over 8% observed a single time. The germline CDR1 and CDR2 sequences are KGHDR and SFDVKD. Trimming left V 7 bases short and J 0 bases short, with 16 bases between. The CDR3 runs to 16 residues. The specimen was whole blood. The chain combines TRBV24-1 with TRBJ2-3; tentatively, D is TRBD2 (6 bases). This TCR was recovered from an adult who was a healthcare worker with PCR-confirmed SARS-CoV-2 infection or an uninfected control (not recorded which). This CDR3 is CATSPGTFPSTDTQYF. The DNA of the CDR3 is TGTGCCACCAGCCCTGGGACTTTCCCTAGCACAGATACGCAGTATTTT.